These 31 T cell receptor beta chains originate from one sample sequenced in a study of somatic mutations in cytotoxic T cells in rheumatoid arthritis. Repertoires were generated with immunoSEQ multiplex PCR, while TCRdb's copy carries only in-frame clones and drops some. The sample lists tens of thousands of clones, approximately 84% occurring once. What was sequenced was CD8+ T cells sorted from blood. Receptors were obtained from a man aged 40-50 years in good health.

The J gene is TRBJ2-5, the V gene TRBV28; the D gene is possibly TRBD2 (5 bases). V was pared by 3 bases and J by 2 bases, with 16 bases between. CDR3 size: 16 residues. Germline V gene sequence: CDR1 MDHEN, CDR2 SYDVKM. The CDR3 region is CASSLADLGVQETQYF. CDR3 bases: TGTGCCAGCAGTTTGGCCGACCTCGGGGTTCAAGAGACCCAGTACTTC.

This clone is a singleton in its sample. The rearrangement joins TRBV27 to TRBJ1-1; TRBD1 aligns across 7 bases. Germline loops: CDR1 MNHEY, CDR2 SMNVEV (reference sequence). J was trimmed by 11 bases and V by 3 bases; bases with no gene match: 15. The CDR3 is 15 residues long. The CDR3 region is CASSFQRGTEVRAFF. Here the CDR3 DNA reads TGTGCCAGCAGTTTCCAGCGCGGGACAGAGGTTCGGGCTTTCTTT.

V usage is TRBV27 and J usage is TRBJ2-7, with 7 bases aligning to TRBD2. The CDR3 sequence is 13 residues long. Germline loops: CDR1 MNHEY, CDR2 SMNVEV (reference sequence). V gave up 4 bases and J gave up 4 bases; unmatched junction bases: 4. CDR3 protein: CASSSLAAYEQYF. CDR3 nucleotides: TGTGCCAGCAGTTCGCTAGCGGCATACGAGCAGTACTTC.

V gene TRBV2 combines with J gene TRBJ1-5; 7 nucleotides line up with TRBD1. CDR3 length equals 15 residues. Germline V gene sequence: CDR1 SNHLY, CDR2 FYNNEI. V dropped 5 bases and J dropped 4; count of bases not matched to a gene: 8. CDR3 DNA: TGTGCCAGCAGTCCAACAGGGGCCGGGAATCAGCCCCAGCATTTT. The encoded protein is CASSPTGAGNQPQHF.

V gene TRBV10-2 combines with J gene TRBJ1-2; 7 nucleotides agree with TRBD1. J lost 3 bases, V lost 3 bases, and 7 bases had no gene match. CDR1 is WSHSY, CDR2 SAAADI, per germline. There are 15 residues in the CDR3. CDR3 sequence (DNA): TGCGCCAGCAGTGAAGCGACAGGGTGGCACTATGGCTACACCTTC. Protein: CASSEATGWHYGYTF.

V usage is TRBV27 and J usage is TRBJ1-2; TRBD1 aligns across 10 bases. The CDR3 runs 13 residues. V was pared by 6 bases and J by 2 bases, with 0 bases of the junction left unmatched. Germline CDR1 and CDR2: MNHEY and SMNVEV (reference sequence). In DNA, the CDR3 is TGTGCCAGCAGGGGACAGGGGAACTATGGCTACACCTTC. It specifies CASRGQGNYGYTF.

The chain is built from TRBV6-5 and TRBJ2-7; 7 bases are shared with TRBD1. The CDR3 spans 13 residues. V dropped 3 bases and J dropped 5; count of bases not matched to a gene: 4. The germline V gene has CDR1 MNHEY and CDR2 SVGAGI. CDR3 DNA sequence: TGTGCCAGCAGTTATGACACAGGGGACGAGCAGTACTTC. Its translation is CASSYDTGDEQYF.

The chain carries TRBV6-5 and TRBJ2-2; D unclear. V lost 0 bases to trimming and J lost 0 bases, with 5 bases between them. The CDR3 is made up of 15 amino acids. Germline values: CDR1 MNHEY, CDR2 SVGAGI. As DNA, the CDR3 is TGTGCCAGCAGTTACTCGGGCCCGAACACCGGGGAGCTGTTTTTT. It codes for CASSYSGPNTGELFF.

The J gene is TRBJ2-7, the V gene TRBV6-5, with TRBD2 as a possible D gene (6 bases). The CDR3 covers 15 residues. The V gene's germline CDR1 is MNHEY and CDR2 SVGAGI. Trimming pared 0 bases from V and 1 base from J, leaving 10 bases between. The CDR3 sequence is CASSYSNRGSYEQYF. The CDR3 nucleotides are TGTGCCAGCAGTTACTCGAATCGGGGGTCCTACGAGCAGTACTTC.

This rearrangement joins TRBV7-2 to TRBJ2-5; D gene uncertain. Trimming removed 2 bases at V and 3 bases at J, with 4 bases between. This CDR3 has 12 residues. Germline loops: CDR1 SGHTA, CDR2 FQGNSA. The CDR3 DNA reads as TGTGCCAGCAGCTTAATAGAAGAGACCCAGTACTTC. As protein: CASSLIEETQYF. The entire variable domain, with the rest obtained from reference TRBV7-2 and TRBJ2-5, is as follows: GAGVSQSPSNKVTEKGKDVELRCDPISGHTALYWYRQSLGQGLEFLIYFQGNSAPDKSGLPSDRFSAERTGGSVSTLTIQRTQQEDSAVYLCASSLIEETQYFGPGTRLLVL.

V and J are TRBV28 and TRBJ1-5; no clear D gene. Germline V gives CDR1 MDHEN, CDR2 SYDVKM. The V gene lost 5 bases and the J gene lost 3 bases, with 14 bases spanning the gap. The CDR3 totals 15 residues. The CDR3 loop reads CASSGRTEPNQPQHF. As DNA, the CDR3 is TGTGCCAGCAGTGGACGAACAGAACCCAATCAGCCCCAGCATTTT.

This clone occurred a few times. The chain combines TRBV6-1 with TRBJ2-7; D uncertain. This CDR3 has 15 amino acids. V was shortened by 1 base and J by 0 bases, with 10 bases between the two germline ends. CDR1 is MNHNS and CDR2 is SASEGT in the germline V gene. DNA for the CDR3: TGTGCCAGCAGTGAAGGCGAGCAGCCCTCCTACGAGCAGTACTTC. Its protein product is CASSEGEQPSYEQYF.

This chain joins TRBV11-3 and TRBJ1-1; possibly TRBD1 for D (5 bases). Trimming took off 5 bases at V and 4 bases at J, with 11 bases between the two ends. The CDR3 covers 13 residues. CDR1 is SGHNT and CDR2 is YENEEA in the germline V gene. The CDR3, as DNA: TGTGCCAGCAGCCCGGGGGGGACCACTGAAGCTTTCTTT. It encodes CASSPGGTTEAFF.

V gene TRBV29-1 combines with J gene TRBJ1-2; a possible D gene is TRBD1 (5 bases). V lost 0 bases and J lost 8, with 10 bases in between. The CDR3 is made up of 12 amino acids. The germline V gene has CDR1 SQVTM and CDR2 ANQGSEA. CDR3 in amino acids: CSVEEQAPGYTF. The CDR3 DNA sequence: TGCAGCGTTGAAGAACAGGCGCCGGGCTACACCTTC.

The V and J genes are TRBV27 and TRBJ2-7, with 7 positions matching TRBD2. J was trimmed by 0 bases and V by 5 bases; bases with no gene match: 10. This CDR3 is 16 amino acids long. Per germline, CDR1 MNHEY and CDR2 SMNVEV (reference sequence). This CDR3 reads CASSPASGSLSYEQYF. In DNA, the CDR3 is TGTGCCAGCAGTCCAGCTAGCGGATCCCTCTCCTACGAGCAGTACTTC.

V usage is TRBV27 and J usage is TRBJ2-7; TRBD2 matches at 9 bases. The CDR3 has 14 amino acids. The J segment lost 6 bases and the V segment lost 6 bases, leaving 9 bases of the junction unmatched. CDR1 and CDR2 (germline): MNHEY, SMNVEV (reference sequence). The CDR3: CASSPGLAALEQYF. The CDR3 DNA is TGTGCCAGCAGCCCGGGACTAGCTGCCCTCGAGCAGTACTTC.

This chain joins TRBV27 and TRBJ1-1; D possibly corresponds to TRBD1 (5 bases). V gave up 0 bases and J gave up 0 bases, with 23 bases separating them. Germline V gene sequence: CDR1 MNHEY, CDR2 SMNVEV (reference sequence). The length of the CDR3 is 20 residues. The CDR3 region has the DNA TGTGCCAGCAGTTTATCTGGGAGACAGCTACGAAAGAACCTGAACACTGAAGCTTTCTTT. As protein: CASSLSGRQLRKNLNTEAFF.

The count of this clone is one. This chain uses TRBV27 with TRBJ2-5; a possible D gene is TRBD2 (6 bases). The CDR3 runs 14 residues. CDR1 is MNHEY, CDR2 SMNVEV, per germline (reference sequence). Trimming shortened V by 3 bases and J by 2 bases, and 10 bases separated the two germline ends. The CDR3 DNA reads as TGTGCCAGCAGTTTCGGGAGATCACAAGAGACCCAGTACTTC. Protein: CASSFGRSQETQYF.

This chain uses TRBV5-6 with TRBJ1-1, with D maybe TRBD1 (5 bases). V was clipped by 4 bases and J by 5 bases, with 12 bases between them. The CDR3 is made up of 13 amino acids. Germline lookup yields CDR1 SGHDT and CDR2 YYEEEE. The chain's CDR3 is CASSPGAGTEAFF. The DNA of the CDR3 is TGTGCCAGCAGCCCTGGGGCCGGGACTGAAGCTTTCTTT.

The chain couples TRBV5-4 to TRBJ2-7; 8 nucleotides line up with TRBD1. V was clipped by 0 bases and J by 3 bases; unmatched bases: 2. The CDR3 has 14 residues. The germline CDR1 and CDR2 sequences are SGHNT and YYREEE (reference sequence). The CDR3 coding sequence is TGTGCCAGCAGCTTGGCCACAGGGGGCTACGAGCAGTACTTC. Translated, it gives CASSLATGGYEQYF. The full variable domain, with the rest looked up from reference TRBV5-4 and TRBJ2-7, is ETGVTQSPTHLIKTRGQQVTLRCSSQSGHNTVSWYQQALGQGPQFIFQYYREEENGRGNFPPRFSGLQFPNYSSELNVNALELDDSALYLCASSLATGGYEQYFGPGTRLTVT.

This chain connects TRBV2 to TRBJ1-4; 7 nucleotides match TRBD1. This CDR3 is built from 15 residues. V lost 6 bases to trimming and J lost 0 bases; unmatched junction nucleotides: 4. The V gene's germline CDR1 is SNHLY and CDR2 FYNNEI. CDR3 DNA: TGTGCCAGCAGAGTAGGGACAGCAACTAATGAAAAACTGTTTTTT. The encoded protein is CASRVGTATNEKLFF.

The gene calls are TRBV30 and TRBJ1-1; D gene uncertain. The CDR3 length is 13 residues. The germline V gene has CDR1 GTSNPN and CDR2 SVGIG (reference sequence). V was trimmed by 0 bases and J by 5 bases, leaving 10 bases between them. The CDR3 sequence is CAWSVTAETEAFF. CDR3 coding DNA: TGTGCCTGGAGTGTCACGGCGGAGACTGAAGCTTTCTTT.

The chain couples TRBV4-1 to TRBJ2-1; D ambiguous. V lost 1 base, J lost 0 bases, and 10 bases lay in between. CDR1 MGHRA and CDR2 YSYEKL come from the germline V gene. The CDR3 consists of 16 residues. The CDR3 nucleotides are TGCGCCAGCAGCCAAGTCTGGCTAAGCTCCTACAATGAGCAGTTCTTC. Its translation is CASSQVWLSSYNEQFF.

This clone was counted a single time. The chain recombines TRBV30 with TRBJ2-3; D might be TRBD1 (6 bases). This CDR3 spans 10 amino acids. The ends were cut back, 7 bases at V and 5 bases at J, with 7 bases in the middle. The germline V gene encodes CDR1 GTSNPN and CDR2 SVGIG (reference sequence). In nucleotides, the CDR3 is TGTGCCTTACAGGGAGATACGCAGTATTTT. This encodes CALQGDTQYF.

CDR3 sequence reads: CASSTGEYNEQFF. The CDR3 region has the DNA TGTGCCAGCTCGACAGGGGAGTACAATGAGCAGTTCTTC. V gene TRBV6-4 combines with J gene TRBJ2-1, with 8 nucleotides matching TRBD1. The CDR3 loop spans 13 amino acids. Losses at the gene ends were 8 bases for V and 4 bases for J; bases not matched to a gene: 4. Germline CDR1 MRHNA, CDR2 SNTAGT.

The chain recombines TRBV28 with TRBJ2-2, with TRBD1 matching 7 bases. The CDR3 length is 15 residues. Losses at the gene ends were 3 bases for V and 8 bases for J; bases not matched to a gene: 9. Looked up from germline, CDR1 is MDHEN and CDR2 is SYDVKM. The CDR3, as DNA: TGTGCCAGCAGTTTCGACGGGACAGCGACAGGGGAGCTGTTTTTT. Its translation: CASSFDGTATGELFF.

Comment on this clone: One junction end does not reproduce the germline sequence, and a read error may be involved. The chain recombines TRBV7-6 with TRBJ2-2; unclear D gene. This CDR3 region has 16 residues. The germline V gene has CDR1 SGHVS and CDR2 FNYEAQ. For the CDR3, the DNA is TGTACCAGCAGCCCCACCCGGAGACAATCTACCGGGGAGCTGTTTTTT. Residues: CTSSPTRRQSTGELFF.

J is TRBJ2-2 and V is TRBV5-5; D may be TRBD2 (6 bases). The V and J ends lost 4 bases and 7 bases respectively, with 23 bases between them. CDR1 and CDR2 (germline): SGHKS, YYEKEE (reference sequence). There are 17 residues in the CDR3. The CDR3 DNA follows: TGTGCCAGCAGCCTCCTGCCGGGAGTAACTCCGGGCGGGGAGCTGTTTTTT. This sequence encodes CASSLLPGVTPGGELFF.

The V gene is TRBV21-1, the J gene TRBJ2-3; the tabulated D call, TRBD2, remains unverified against the DNA. TRBV21-1 is flagged as a pseudogene. The CDR3 contains 16 residues. The CDR3 nucleotides read TGTGCCAGCAGCAAAGTTAGACTAGCGGAGCCAGATACGCAGTATTTT. This translates into CASSKVRLAEPDTQYF.

The chain recombines TRBV7-2 with TRBJ2-7; D tentatively reads TRBD1 or TRBD2 (5 bases each). Trimming removed 5 bases at V and 4 bases at J, with 15 bases between. Germline V lookup: CDR1 SGHTA, CDR2 FQGNSA. This CDR3 has 14 residues. The chain's CDR3 is CASSPLGWGYEQYF. Here the CDR3 DNA reads TGTGCCAGCAGCCCCCTTGGGTGGGGGTACGAGCAGTACTTC.

J is TRBJ1-2 and V is TRBV5-1, with TRBD1 matching 8 bases. V trimming: 4 bases; J trimming: 5 bases; junction bases outside the gene matches: 13. The CDR3 is 16 residues long. Germline V gives CDR1 SGHRS, CDR2 YFSETQ. The CDR3 is CASSNNHRDRTYGYTF. The CDR3 nucleotides are TGCGCCAGCAGCAACAACCACCGGGACAGGACATATGGCTACACCTTC.